Following are 5 T cell receptor beta chains from one sample sequenced in a study of T cell responses to AZD1222 COVID-19 vaccine. Data came from immunoSEQ multiplex PCR; TCRdb stores just in-frame clones and leaves some out. The sample records approximately 120,000 clones, roughly 93% being singletons. The sample consisted of peripheral blood, taken on day 0 of AZD1222 vaccination. These receptors were collected from an adult in good health.

The chain combines TRBV5-4 with TRBJ1-2; D remains ambiguous. Between the trimmed V and J ends, which lost 2 bases and 3 bases, there was a span of 8 bases. This CDR3 is 13 amino acids long. Germline lookup yields CDR1 SGHNT and CDR2 YYREEE (reference sequence). The CDR3 nucleotides read TGTGCCAGCAGCTTAGCCGGTGACTATGGCTACACCTTC. This sequence encodes CASSLAGDYGYTF.

This chain connects TRBV10-3 to TRBJ1-1, with a possible D match to TRBD1 (6 bases). V dropped 2 bases and J dropped 7 bases, with 11 bases sitting between them. The germline CDR1 and CDR2 sequences are ENHRY and SYGVKD. This CDR3 region has 13 residues. CDR3 residues: CAISEGQLDEAFF. CDR3 in DNA: TGTGCCATCAGTGAGGGACAGCTGGATGAAGCTTTCTTT.

This clone was counted once. The chain employs TRBV29-1 and TRBJ1-1; D gene uncertain. The V end lost 7 bases, the J end lost 0 bases, and 6 bases lay between the germline ends. The CDR3 is made up of 11 amino acids. CDR1 and CDR2 from the germline V gene are SQVTM and ANQGSEA. The CDR3 bases are TGCAGCGGTCGTATGAACACTGAAGCTTTCTTT. It codes for CSGRMNTEAFF.

The chain has TRBV14 and TRBJ2-2; tentatively, D is TRBD2 (6 bases). The germline V gene has CDR1 SGHDN and CDR2 FVKESK. The V and J ends lost 0 bases and 6 bases respectively, with 11 bases between them. The CDR3 is 15 residues long. CDR3 in DNA: TGTGCCAGCAGCCAAGATGCGGGATATTCCGGGGAGCTGTTTTTT. Translated, it gives CASSQDAGYSGELFF. Full variable domain (remainder filled in from reference TRBV14 and TRBJ2-2): EAGVTQFPSHSVIEKGQTVTLRCDPISGHDNLYWYRRVMGKEIKFLLHFVKESKQDESGMPNNRFLAERTGGTYSTLKVQPAELEDSGVYFCASSQDAGYSGELFFGEGSRLTVL.

V is TRBV7-9 and J is TRBJ1-2; D is unclear. The CDR3 runs to 14 residues. Germline CDR1 reads SEHNR; CDR2 reads FQNEAQ (reference sequence). With 5 bases removed from V and 6 bases from J, the gap between germline ends came to 16 bases. This CDR3 is CASSTPLFGHGYTF. In DNA form, the CDR3 reads TGTGCCAGCAGCACACCCCTCTTTGGGCATGGCTACACCTTC.